This T cell receptor (beta chain) is from a study of technical replicates of blood from four donors. TCRdb's copy holds only in-frame clones and misses some; the assay was immunoSEQ multiplex PCR. There are tens of thousands of clones in the sample; around 90% occur only once, and roughly 4.8% lies in the top ten. The CDR3 extends over 15 amino acids. Per germline, CDR1 SGHDN and CDR2 FVKESK. The V and J ends lost 4 bases and 9 bases respectively, with 16 bases between them. This clone was counted between two and nine times. The source is a human donor in good health. Some clones in this sample may be carry-over from other donors' samples. V usage is TRBV14 and J usage is TRBJ1-6; a possible D gene is TRBD1 (6 bases). Sequencing was done on a sample of PBMCs. The CDR3 nucleotides read TGTGCCAGCAGCCCGGTCGGGGGGGCGAGTTCACCCCTCCACTTT. It translates to CASSPVGGASSPLHF.